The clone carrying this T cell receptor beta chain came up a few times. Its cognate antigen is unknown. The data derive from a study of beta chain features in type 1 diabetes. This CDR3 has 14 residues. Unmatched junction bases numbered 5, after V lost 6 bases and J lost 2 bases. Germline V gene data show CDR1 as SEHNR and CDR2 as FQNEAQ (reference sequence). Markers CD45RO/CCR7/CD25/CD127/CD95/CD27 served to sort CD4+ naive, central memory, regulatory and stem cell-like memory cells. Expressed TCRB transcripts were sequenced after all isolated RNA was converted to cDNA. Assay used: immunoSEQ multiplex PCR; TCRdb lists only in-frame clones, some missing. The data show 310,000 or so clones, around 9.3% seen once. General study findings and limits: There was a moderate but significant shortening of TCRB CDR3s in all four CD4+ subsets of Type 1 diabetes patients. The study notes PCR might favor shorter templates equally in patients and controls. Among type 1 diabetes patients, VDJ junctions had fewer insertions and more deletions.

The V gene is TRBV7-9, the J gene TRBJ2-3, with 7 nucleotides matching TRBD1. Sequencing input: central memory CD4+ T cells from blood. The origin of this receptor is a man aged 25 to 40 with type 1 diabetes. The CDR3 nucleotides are TGTGCCAGCAGGCGGACAGGACTCACAGATACGCAGTATTTT. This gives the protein CASRRTGLTDTQYF.